Shown below are 14 T cell receptor beta chains from a single sample sequenced in a study of blood T cell repertoires in COVID-19. Repertoires were generated with immunoSEQ multiplex PCR, while TCRdb's copy carries only in-frame clones and drops some. This table has hundreds of thousands of clones, 85% appearing once. Sequencing input: PBMCs or T cells enriched from blood (not recorded which). These TCRs come from a man aged 35 to 55 who had recovered from COVID-19.

V is TRBV28 and J is TRBJ1-1, with 7 bases lining up with TRBD1. V was clipped by 1 base and J by 6 bases; unmatched bases: 8. Germline values: CDR1 MDHEN, CDR2 SYDVKM. This CDR3 is built from 15 residues. CDR3 nucleotides: TGTGCCAGCAGTTTATCAGGGGGACTCCAGGCTGAAGCTTTCTTT. Translated, it gives CASSLSGGLQAEAFF.

The chain employs TRBV10-3 and TRBJ2-3; the match to TRBD1 covers 9 bases. Per the germline V gene, CDR1 is ENHRY and CDR2 is SYGVKD. CDR3 length: 14 residues. V lost 10 bases to trimming and J lost 4 bases; unmatched junction nucleotides: 9. CDR3 in DNA: TGTGCCACACGGACAGGGGAAGGGCCAGATACGCAGTATTTT. Protein: CATRTGEGPDTQYF.

The chain joins TRBV6-5 to TRBJ1-2; D might be TRBD1 (6 bases). CDR1 and CDR2 (germline): MNHEY, SVGAGI. The V end was cut by 6 bases, the J end by 4 bases, with 15 bases between. There are 14 residues in the CDR3. The CDR3, as DNA: TGTGCCAGCAGGAAAGTGGGGGCCGGCTATGGCTACACCTTC. Residues: CASRKVGAGYGYTF.

The rearrangement links TRBV30 to TRBJ2-7; TRBD2 agrees at 7 bases. This CDR3 is 13 amino acids long. Germline V gene lookup returns CDR1 GTSNPN and CDR2 SVGIG (reference sequence). Trimming at V came to 4 bases and at J to 5 bases, leaving 8 bases not matched to a gene. The CDR3 DNA follows: TGTGCCTGGATGGGGGGAGGGCCTGACGAGCAGTACTTC. It encodes CAWMGGGPDEQYF.

The V and J genes are TRBV6-4 and TRBJ1-1, with D hard to call. The germline gives CDR1 MRHNA, CDR2 SNTAGT. The CDR3 is 13 amino acids. V dropped 8 bases and J dropped 0 bases, with 10 bases sitting between them. CDR3 nucleotides: TGTGCCAGCGCGGCTTATATGAACACTGAAGCTTTCTTT. Its protein is CASAAYMNTEAFF.

The chain links TRBV7-9 to TRBJ1-4; D remains unclear. CDR3 length: 17 amino acids. Trimming pared 2 bases from V and 4 bases from J, leaving 17 bases between. Germline V gene sequence: CDR1 SEHNR, CDR2 FQNEAQ (reference sequence). The CDR3, as DNA: TGTGCCAGCAGCTTACGGAGCCTAATAGGGAGTAATGAAAAACTGTTTTTT. This gives the protein CASSLRSLIGSNEKLFF.

CDR3 region: CASKTGGLGGTEAFF. The CDR3 DNA follows: TGTGCCAGCAAGACAGGGGGCCTAGGTGGGACTGAAGCTTTCTTT. The rearrangement joins TRBV6-5 to TRBJ1-1; 10 bases match TRBD1. V lost 7 bases to trimming and J lost 5 bases; unmatched junction nucleotides: 10. The CDR3 consists of 15 residues. Germline V gene sequence: CDR1 MNHEY, CDR2 SVGAGI.

The rearrangement joins TRBV2 to TRBJ2-3; D uncertain. V lost 4 bases and J 0 bases, leaving 11 bases between the germline ends. Looked up from germline, CDR1 is SNHLY and CDR2 is FYNNEI. This CDR3 region has 15 residues. This CDR3 is CASSGSHGSTDTQYF. DNA of the CDR3: TGTGCCAGCAGTGGTAGCCACGGCAGCACAGATACGCAGTATTTT. Combining the CDR3 with reference TRBV2 and TRBJ2-3 gives the whole variable domain EPEVTQTPSHQVTQMGQEVILRCVPISNHLYFYWYRQILGQKVEFLVSFYNNEISEKSEIFDDQFSVERPDGSNFTLKIRSTKLEDSAMYFCASSGSHGSTDTQYFGPGTRLTVL.

The genes are TRBV2 and TRBJ2-7; 14 bases match TRBD2. The CDR3 is 16 amino acids. J lost 7 bases, V lost 6 bases, and 11 bases had no gene match. Per germline, CDR1 SNHLY and CDR2 FYNNEI. The CDR3 loop reads CASSREGLAGVGEQYF. CDR3 DNA: TGTGCCAGCAGCAGAGAGGGACTAGCGGGAGTCGGTGAGCAGTACTTC. The full variable domain, completed using reference TRBV2 and TRBJ2-7, is EPEVTQTPSHQVTQMGQEVILRCVPISNHLYFYWYRQILGQKVEFLVSFYNNEISEKSEIFDDQFSVERPDGSNFTLKIRSTKLEDSAMYFCASSREGLAGVGEQYFGPGTRLTVT.

The chain joins TRBV4-3 to TRBJ2-4; a possible D gene is TRBD2 (5 bases). Germline assignment: CDR1 LGHNA and CDR2 YSLEER. The ends were cut back, 0 bases at V and 1 base at J, with 13 bases in the middle. This CDR3 region has 17 residues. In DNA, the CDR3 is TGCGCCAGCAGCCAAGATCCTGCCCCGGGGGCCAAAAACATTCAGTACTTC. Translating it yields CASSQDPAPGAKNIQYF.

This clone was observed many times. The chain combines TRBV9 with TRBJ2-3, with 11 bases fitting TRBD2. Germline lookup yields CDR1 SGDLS and CDR2 YYNGEE. The CDR3 length is 16 residues. The trim removed 3 bases at V and 3 bases at J, leaving 6 bases unmatched. The CDR3 nucleotides read TGTGCCAGCAGCGCCTTAGCGGGAGGGCCAACAGATACGCAGTATTTT. It codes for CASSALAGGPTDTQYF.

This chain links TRBV30 with TRBJ2-2; 13 nucleotides match TRBD2. The germline V gene encodes CDR1 GTSNPN and CDR2 SVGIG (reference sequence). This CDR3 is built from 15 residues. The V and J ends lost 3 bases and 8 bases, in that order; junction bases with no gene match: 6. The CDR3 DNA is TGTGCCTGGAGCGGACTAGCGGGAGTTGTAGGGGAGCTGTTTTTT. It yields the protein CAWSGLAGVVGELFF.

The V gene is TRBV30, the J gene TRBJ1-1, with 8 nucleotides matching TRBD1. The CDR3 contains 14 residues. J gave up 6 bases and V 2 bases, and 8 bases lay outside the gene matches. Germline CDR1 GTSNPN, CDR2 SVGIG (reference sequence). The chain's CDR3 is CAWSRKDRDPEAFF. CDR3 coding DNA: TGTGCCTGGAGTAGAAAGGACAGGGACCCTGAAGCTTTCTTT.

The chain couples TRBV28 to TRBJ2-7; 13 nucleotides agree with TRBD2. V lost 5 bases, J lost 2 bases, and 3 bases stayed unmatched. The CDR3 has 15 amino acids. Germline V gives CDR1 MDHEN, CDR2 SYDVKM. For the CDR3, the DNA is TGTGCCAGCAGTATGGGACTAGCGGGGCCCTACGAGCAGTACTTC. It yields the protein CASSMGLAGPYEQYF.